This paragraph covers one TCR beta chain sequence. The data originate from a study of blood T cell repertoires in COVID-19. Study as a whole: PBMCs, B-cell-depleted T cells, or T cells were the source of the cDNA or gDNA that made up the material.

Authors' data handling: Reference gene primer amplification gave estimated nucleated cell counts. Generated by immunoSEQ multiplex PCR, the TCRdb table keeps only in-frame clones and is missing some. The V and J calls and the clone size are those of that table, but D and trimming were determined from the DNA. The sample lists about 60,000 clones; roughly 80% were seen once. The sample taken for sequencing was peripheral blood. This clonotype originated in a man in his 60s with acute or convalescent COVID-19.

The CDR3 sequence is CASSQEYHRKSTDTQYF. In DNA, the CDR3 is TGTGCCAGCAGCCAAGAGTATCACAGGAAAAGCACAGATACGCAGTATTTT. This chain joins TRBV3-1 (or the pseudogene TRBV3-2) and TRBJ2-3, with D perhaps matching TRBD1 (5 bases). The V gene lost 0 bases and the J gene lost 0 bases, with 13 bases spanning the gap. The germline CDR1 and CDR2 sequences are LGHDT and YNNKEL (reference sequence). The CDR3 spans 17 residues.